This is a list of T cell receptor beta chains from one sample in a study of patients and donors after allogeneic stem cell transplantation. A single record per CDR3 protein comes from TCRdb applying MiXCR to the RT-PCR reads. Here the sample spans tens of thousands of distinct CDR3 sequences, approximately 8.8% being singletons. The sample taken for sequencing was blood, either unsorted or a sorted T cell fraction (not recorded which). These receptors were collected from a human donor who was either an allogeneic HSCT recipient or a stem cell or donor lymphocyte infusion donor (not recorded which). It is not recorded whose cells these are; they may come from a transplant donor. Each CDR3 is given with its conserved first and last residue. Each record gives: J gene, V gene, D gene, clone size, CDR3 protein, CDR3 DNA. D genes are given only for firm matches. Some rows have no size entry. The others give once, few or many, or a class for an expanded clone.

>TRBJ2-1|TRBV9|TRBD2|many
CASSVVAGGGHNEQFF
TGTGCCAGCAGCGTAGTTGCGGGGGGGGGACACAATGAGCAGTTCTTC
>TRBJ2-5|TRBV5-1|TRBD2|medium-sized
CASSLLTSGETQYF
TGCGCCAGCAGCTTACTGACTAGCGGTGAGACCCAGTACTTC
>TRBJ1-5|TRBV4-1|TRBD1|many
CASSLRQGDTQPQHF
TGCGCCAGCAGCCTAAGACAGGGGGATACTCAGCCCCAGCATTTT
>TRBJ1-3|TRBV3-1|-|-
CASSTTGASGNTIYF
TGTGCCAGCAGCACTACGGGGGCCTCTGGAAACACCATATATTTT
>TRBJ2-7|TRBV7-9|-|many
CASSLAFGFEQYF
TGTGCCAGCAGCTTAGCCTTTGGTTTCGAGCAGTACTTC
>TRBJ2-3|TRBV6-1|TRBD2|few
CASYLAGGQDTQYF
TGTGCCAGCTACCTAGCGGGGGGGCAAGATACGCAGTATTTT
>TRBJ2-5|TRBV19|-|-
CASSIGRGPTIHF
TGTGCCAGTAGTATAGGACGGGGGCCAACGATCCACTTC
>TRBJ2-3|TRBV5-1|TRBD2|many
CASSSSGTSADTQYF
TGCGCCAGCAGCTCCTCCGGGACTAGCGCAGATACGCAGTATTTT
>TRBJ2-1|TRBV7-2|-|few
CASSLTTGTPDNEQFF
TGTGCCAGCAGCTTGACAACCGGGACACCCGACAATGAGCAGTTCTTC
>TRBJ2-3|TRBV20-1|TRBD2|many
CSGNSGGRGDTQYF
TGCAGTGGAAATAGCGGGGGGCGGGGAGATACGCAGTATTTT
>TRBJ1-2|TRBV28|TRBD1|many
CASNTGDYGYTF
TGTGCCAGCAACACAGGGGACTATGGCTACACCTTC
>TRBJ2-7|TRBV20-1|-|many
CSASLGGSSYEQYF
TGCAGTGCTAGTCTCGGCGGTAGCTCCTACGAGCAGTACTTC
>TRBJ2-1|TRBV28|-|few
CASSEAPAEEQFF
TGTGCCAGCAGTGAGGCCCCCGCGGAGGAGCAGTTCTTC
>TRBJ2-1|TRBV7-3|TRBD2|many
CASSSGTSGNNEQFF
TGTGCCAGCAGCTCCGGGACTAGCGGGAACAATGAGCAGTTCTTC
>TRBJ2-5|TRBV5-6|-|many
CASSQGVQETQYF
TGTGCCAGCAGCCAGGGCGTTCAAGAGACCCAGTACTTC